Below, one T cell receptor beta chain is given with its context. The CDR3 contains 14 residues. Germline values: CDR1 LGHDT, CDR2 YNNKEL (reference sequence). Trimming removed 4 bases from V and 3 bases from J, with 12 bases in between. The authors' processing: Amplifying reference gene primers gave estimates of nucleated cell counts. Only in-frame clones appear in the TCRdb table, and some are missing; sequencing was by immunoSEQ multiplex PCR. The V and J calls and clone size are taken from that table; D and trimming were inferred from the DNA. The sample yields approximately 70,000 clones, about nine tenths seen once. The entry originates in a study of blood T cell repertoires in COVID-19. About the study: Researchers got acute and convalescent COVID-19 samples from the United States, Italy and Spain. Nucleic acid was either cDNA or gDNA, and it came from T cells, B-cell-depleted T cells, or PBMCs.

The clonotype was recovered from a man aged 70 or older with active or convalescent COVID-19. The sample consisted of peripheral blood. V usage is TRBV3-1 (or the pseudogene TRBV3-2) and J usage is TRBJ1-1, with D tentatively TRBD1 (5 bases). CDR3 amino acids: CASSRRGQDTEAFF. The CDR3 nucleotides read TGTGCCAGCAGCCGGAGGGGTCAGGACACTGAAGCTTTCTTT.